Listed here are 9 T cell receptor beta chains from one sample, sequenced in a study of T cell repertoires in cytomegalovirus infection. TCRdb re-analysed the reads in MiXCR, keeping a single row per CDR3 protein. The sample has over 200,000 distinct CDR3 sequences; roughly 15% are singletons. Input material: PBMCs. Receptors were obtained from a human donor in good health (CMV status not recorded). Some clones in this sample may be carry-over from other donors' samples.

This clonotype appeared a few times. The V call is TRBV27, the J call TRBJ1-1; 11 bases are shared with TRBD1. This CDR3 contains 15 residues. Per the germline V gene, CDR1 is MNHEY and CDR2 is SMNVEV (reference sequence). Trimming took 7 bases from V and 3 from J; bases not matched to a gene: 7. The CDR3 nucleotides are TGTGCCAGCAACACCCGGGACAGGGGGTACACTGAAGCTTTCTTT. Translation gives CASNTRDRGYTEAFF.

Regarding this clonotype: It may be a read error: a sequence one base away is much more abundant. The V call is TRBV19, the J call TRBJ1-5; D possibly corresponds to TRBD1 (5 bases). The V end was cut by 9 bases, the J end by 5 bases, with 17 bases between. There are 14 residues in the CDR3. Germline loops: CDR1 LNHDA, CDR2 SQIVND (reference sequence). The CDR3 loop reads CASHWQGGDQPQHF. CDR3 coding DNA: TGTGCCAGCCACTGGCAGGGAGGGGATCAGCCCCAGCATTTT.

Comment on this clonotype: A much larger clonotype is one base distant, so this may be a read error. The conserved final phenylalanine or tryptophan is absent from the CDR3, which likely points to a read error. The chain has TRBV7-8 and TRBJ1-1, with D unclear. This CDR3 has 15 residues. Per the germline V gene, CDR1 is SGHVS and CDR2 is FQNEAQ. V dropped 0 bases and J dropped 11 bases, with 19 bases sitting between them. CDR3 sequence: CASSLALPDPPQAFL. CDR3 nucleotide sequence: TGTGCCAGCAGCTTAGCCCTCCCGGACCCGCCCCAGGCTTTCCTT.

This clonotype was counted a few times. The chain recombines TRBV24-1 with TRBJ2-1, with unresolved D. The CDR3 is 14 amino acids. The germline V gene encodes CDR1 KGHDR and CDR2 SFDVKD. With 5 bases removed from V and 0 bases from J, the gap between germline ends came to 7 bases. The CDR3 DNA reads TGTGCCACCAGTGGCCGGGTCTCCTACAATGAGCAGTTCTTC. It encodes CATSGRVSYNEQFF.

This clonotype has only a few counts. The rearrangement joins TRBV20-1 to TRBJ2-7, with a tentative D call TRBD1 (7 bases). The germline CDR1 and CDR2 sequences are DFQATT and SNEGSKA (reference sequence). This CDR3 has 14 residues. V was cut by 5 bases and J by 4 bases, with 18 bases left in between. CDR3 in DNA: TGCAGTGCTTCGGAGGGGGCGGGACTGTACGAGCAGTACTTC. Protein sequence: CSASEGAGLYEQYF.

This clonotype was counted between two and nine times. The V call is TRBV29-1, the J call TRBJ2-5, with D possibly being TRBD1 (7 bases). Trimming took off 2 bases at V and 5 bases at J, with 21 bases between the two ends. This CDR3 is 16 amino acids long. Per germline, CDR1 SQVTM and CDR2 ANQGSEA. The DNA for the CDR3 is TGCAGCGTTGAAAAGTGGGAAGGGGGCGGGGAGGAGACCCAGTACTTC. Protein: CSVEKWEGGGEETQYF.

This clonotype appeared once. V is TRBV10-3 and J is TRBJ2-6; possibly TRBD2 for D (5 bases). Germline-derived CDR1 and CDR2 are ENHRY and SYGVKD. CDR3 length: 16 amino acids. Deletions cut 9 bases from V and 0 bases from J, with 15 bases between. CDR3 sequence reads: CAMARGLSSGANVLTF. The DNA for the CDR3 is TGTGCCATGGCCCGGGGATTAAGCTCTGGGGCCAACGTCCTGACTTTC.

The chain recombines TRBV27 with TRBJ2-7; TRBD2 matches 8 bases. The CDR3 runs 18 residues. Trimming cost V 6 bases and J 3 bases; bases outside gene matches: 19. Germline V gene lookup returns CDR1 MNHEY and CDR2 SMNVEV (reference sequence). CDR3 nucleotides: TGTGCCAGCAGATCGATATTTGCGTCTGAGCGGGAGTACTACGAGCAGTACTTC. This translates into CASRSIFASEREYYEQYF.

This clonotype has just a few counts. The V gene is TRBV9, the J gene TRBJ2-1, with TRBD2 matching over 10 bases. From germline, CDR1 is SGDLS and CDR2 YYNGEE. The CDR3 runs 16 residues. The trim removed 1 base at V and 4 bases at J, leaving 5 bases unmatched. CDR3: CASSVRVTSGYNEQFF. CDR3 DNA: TGTGCCAGCAGCGTACGGGTGACTAGCGGGTACAATGAGCAGTTCTTC. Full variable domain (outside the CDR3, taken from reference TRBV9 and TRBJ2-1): DSGVTQTPKHLITATGQRVTLRCSPRSGDLSVYWYQQSLDQGLQFLIQYYNGEERAKGNILERFSAQQFPDLHSELNLSSLELGDSALYFCASSVRVTSGYNEQFFGPGTRLTVL.